The rows below give T cell receptor beta chains drawn from one sample of a study of OX40 agonist ivuxolimab in advanced cancers. Assay used: immunoSEQ multiplex PCR; TCRdb lists only in-frame clones, some missing. The sample consists of 40,000 to 55,000 clones, about four fifths of them appearing once. This sample comprised CD4+ or CD8+ T cells sorted from blood, obtained in a trial of the OX40 agonist ivuxolimab. Source of these receptors: an adult with an advanced solid tumor such as melanoma, head and neck, liver or kidney cancer. CDR3s include the opening cysteine and the closing phenylalanine or tryptophan. The D gene is left open where the match is weak. A clone size is listed for some rows: how often the clone was seen (once, few, many), or a class if it is expanded.

>TRBD2|TRBJ2-7|.|TRBV11-2
CASSRSGRAGPYEQYF
TGTGCCAGCAGTCGTAGCGGGAGGGCCGGACCCTACGAGCAGTACTTC
>.|TRBJ2-5|once|TRBV19
CASSITAAQETQYF
TGTGCCAGTAGTATCACGGCCGCCCAAGAGACCCAGTACTTC
>TRBD2|TRBJ2-1|.|TRBV19
CASSIKASGSWSNEQFF
TGTGCCAGTAGTATTAAGGCTAGCGGGAGTTGGTCCAATGAGCAGTTCTTC
>TRBD1|TRBJ2-3|.|TRBV28
CAVPLDRGRTDTQYF
TGTGCCGTTCCGCTGGACAGGGGGAGGACAGATACGCAGTATTTT
>.|TRBJ1-5|.|TRBV11-2
CASSLGRSQPQHF
TGTGCCAGCAGCTTAGGTAGGAGCCAGCCCCAGCATTTT
>TRBD2|TRBJ2-2|.|TRBV30
CAWSLGGSGHTGELFF
TGTGCCTGGAGTTTGGGCGGGAGTGGTCACACCGGGGAGCTGTTTTTT
>TRBD1|TRBJ1-1|.|TRBV19
CASSRRTGGMNTEAFF
TGTGCCAGTAGTAGGCGGACAGGGGGCATGAACACTGAAGCTTTCTTT
>.|TRBJ2-7|once|TRBV11-3
CASSLSQGREQYF
TGTGCCAGCAGCTTAAGTCAGGGCCGCGAGCAGTACTTC
>.|TRBJ1-4|.|TRBV28
CASSLWTQELFF
TGTGCCAGCAGTTTATGGACCCAAGAACTGTTTTTT
>TRBD2|TRBJ2-3|.|TRBV7-6
CASSLMGSGSTDTQYF
TGTGCCAGCAGCTTAATGGGTAGCGGGAGCACAGATACGCAGTATTTT
>TRBD1|TRBJ1-1|few|TRBV30
CASTGSYTEAFF
TGTGCCTCGACAGGGTCTTACACTGAAGCTTTCTTT
>.|TRBJ1-5|few|TRBV30
CAWGNAGDNQPQHF
TGTGCCTGGGGAAACGCAGGGGACAATCAGCCCCAGCATTTT
>TRBD2|TRBJ2-3|once|TRBV14
CASSQDGGLAAWGGDTQYF
TGTGCCAGCAGCCAAGATGGGGGACTAGCGGCGTGGGGCGGCGATACGCAGTATTTT
>.|TRBJ1-2|.|TRBV19
CASSQEGPLQNYGYTF
TGTGCCAGTAGCCAAGAGGGACCCCTACAAAACTATGGCTACACCTTC
>.|TRBJ2-7|once|TRBV5-4
CASSLEALANYEQYF
TGTGCCAGCAGCTTGGAGGCCCTAGCGAACTACGAGCAGTACTTC
>.|TRBJ2-3|.|TRBV14
CASSPWRPGTTVAQYF
TGTGCCAGCAGCCCGTGGCGCCCAGGGACCACAGTCGCGCAGTATTTT
>.|TRBJ1-5|.|TRBV18
CASSGPPFSNQPQHF
TGTGCCAGCTCAGGGCCCCCTTTTAGCAATCAGCCCCAGCATTTT
>.|TRBJ2-7|.|TRBV6-5
CASSYQGSYEQYF
TGTGCCAGCAGTTATCAGGGCTCCTACGAGCAGTACTTC
>TRBD1|TRBJ2-7|.|TRBV6-1
CASKHTGTAYEQYF
TGTGCCAGCAAACACACCGGGACAGCCTACGAGCAGTACTTC
>TRBD2|TRBJ2-1|.|TRBV6-5
CASSYTGGGRGVF
TGTGCCAGCAGTTACACGGGAGGGGGAAGGGGCGTCTTC
>.|TRBJ2-7|.|TRBV21-1
CASSNTGYYEQYF
TGTGCCAGCAGCAATACAGGGTACTACGAGCAGTACTTC
>.|TRBJ1-3|.|TRBV19
CASTPRNVLGNTIYF
TGTGCCAGTACCCCCAGAAATGTCCTTGGAAACACCATATATTTT
>.|TRBJ1-5|.|TRBV6-6
CASTAMGAEPQHF
TGTGCCAGCACCGCCATGGGGGCAGAGCCCCAGCATTTT
>TRBD2|TRBJ2-7|.|TRBV7-8
CASSLRGLATYEQYF
TGTGCCAGCAGCTTAAGGGGACTAGCCACCTACGAGCAGTACTTC
>.|TRBJ2-7|.|TRBV6-6
CASRPGVLSGNYEQYF
TGTGCCAGCAGACCTGGGGTGCTCTCGGGGAACTACGAGCAGTACTTC
>.|TRBJ2-7|.|TRBV13
CASSLFYEQYF
TGTGCCAGCAGCTTATTCTACGAGCAGTACTTC
>.|TRBJ2-7|few|TRBV18
CASSLRETVSYEQYF
TGTGCCAGCTCACTCCGGGAAACCGTGTCCTACGAGCAGTACTTC
>.|TRBJ2-1|.|TRBV11-2
CASSLARYNEQFF
TGTGCCAGCAGCTTAGCCCGCTACAATGAGCAGTTCTTC